Detailed here is one T cell receptor (beta chain). This clonotype was picked up a small number of times. It has no known antigen specificity. No base quality information exists; no much larger clone differs at one position. The data belong to a study of blood T cells in healthy people across ages (dated by TCRdb to the mid-2010s). About the study as a whole: In model experiments, template switching captured about one uniquely barcoded TCR beta cDNA molecule for every two T cells. Using deep sequencing normalized with unique cDNA molecular identifiers, the study measured how TCR beta repertoire diversity changes with age. Donors were grouped into four age groups: young (average approximately 15 years), middle-aged (39), aged (roughly 62) and long-lived (roughly 80). For two donors (one aged 18 to 29 and one aged 80 or older), the study analyzed two additional independent replicas of 1 million unique cDNA reads from the same blood draw.

Broad study findings and their caveats: The long-lived group showed more naive CD4+ T cells, fewer expanded clones and increased TCR diversity than the aged group, suggesting age selection. Because profiling used bulk unsorted PBMCs, naive and antigen-experienced compartments could not be compared conclusively. As age increased, observed TCR beta diversity per million T cells dropped in a roughly linear way, and a significant reduction was already evident by age around 41. The CMV infection status of donors was not known, potentially confounding age-related changes in expanded clonotypes. A strong correlation was found between observed TCR beta diversity and the percentage of naive T cells measured by flow cytometry. Total diversity estimates from one million sequenced T cells were considered lower bounds and underestimates.

The approximately 40 donors, aged about 6 to 100 years, were systemically healthy Caucasian individuals from Russia. Ten milliliters of peripheral blood were drawn from each donor into EDTA-treated Vacutainer tubes. Ficoll-Paque density-gradient centrifugation was used to isolate PBMCs, with at least 7 million per sample. Trizol reagent was used to extract total RNA from the PBMCs, yielding at least 6 micrograms per sample. For every donor, an aliquot of PBMCs went through flow cytometry to measure the percentages of naive CD45RAhigh/CD27high T cells. Libraries were prepared through 5' RACE. Sequenced using an Illumina HiSeq 2500. A second about 7 to 12 cycle PCR used a sample-barcoded 5' primer and a J-beta primer mix. A unique molecular identifier was introduced onto each TCR beta cDNA molecule by a template-switch 5' adaptor carrying 12 random nucleotides. Each sample yielded at least 3 million CDR3-containing paired-end reads. The Mint cDNA synthesis kit, primed by a TRBC-specific oligonucleotide, was used to synthesize first-strand cDNA from all RNA. All cDNA was treated with uracil-DNA glycosylase and then went through a first 18-cycle PCR with the universal primers M1SS and BC2_uni_R. As for how the authors treated the data: Normalization of each sample was performed by random selection of 1 million high-quality reads, each carrying a distinct molecular identifier. Instead of being binned into consensus sequences, reads that shared molecular identifiers were thrown out. MiTCR, with a Q25 quality threshold and the strictest error-elimination algorithm, was used for CDR3 identification, clonotype clustering and error correction. A nonparametric unseen species model with Euler transformation was used to estimate a lower bound on total TCR beta diversity. Through fastp at Q25 and MiXCR, TCRdb rebuilt clones from the public reads, retaining in-frame beta chains. Each CDR3 protein gets just one entry, which takes the most common genes and DNA from the rows behind it. What appears here as the V and J calls and clone size reflects TCRdb's work, not the paper's. This sample comprises hundreds of thousands of distinct CDR3 sequences, 25% of them detected only once. The top ten clonotypes cover roughly 9% of the sample.

The CDR3 has 14 amino acids, counting the end cysteine and phenylalanine. Of the read, only the CDR3 DNA is kept; its 42 bases are in frame from base 1. Trimming at the junction amounts to 2 bases on V and 9 bases on J, and the germline ends lie 14 bases apart. The germline V gene provides CDR1 SGHTA and CDR2 FQGNSA. The data were also submitted as part of a second study, on T cells of mothers and their children. That second report states: Donors were nine systemically healthy Caucasian individuals: three mothers and their six children. cDNA synthesis used all of the extracted RNA, with around 1.6 ug of RNA in each 15 ul reaction. In the second PCR, the M1S primer added sample barcodes and 2-4 random nucleotides. Each mother yielded over 8.5 million TCR beta CDR3 reads and each child about 3 million reads. Thymic selection shapes the output of TCR recombination in a similar way in related and unrelated pairs, and inherited differences have a minor effect. Normalized repertoire overlap was always found to be slightly, but never significantly, higher in related mother-child pairs than in unrelated mother-child pairs. No persistent microchimeric T cell clones were found, with a detection sensitivity of approximately 110 clones per million clonotypes. Deep NGS was used in the study to compare the TCR beta repertoires of mothers and children and to look for features that separate related mother-child pairs from unrelated individuals. On average, the children were 11 +/- 4 years old, while the mothers were approximately 41 +/- 4 years old. After adapter ligation with NEBNext reagents, the libraries were sequenced on Illumina HiSeq 2000 with 100+100 nt paired-end reads. To avoid cross-contamination, the mother libraries and the child libraries were prepared a month apart and sequenced in separate runs. For each donor, somewhere between about 450,000 and 2,000,000 distinct TCR beta clonotypes were identified. Naive TCR beta clonotypes were estimated from low-frequency clonotypes matched to each donor's FACS-determined naive share, without sorting.

Sequenced sample: blood. The clonotype originates from a boy between 10 and 17 years old in good health. This sequence uses TRBV7-2 and TRBJ2-1; TRBD2 might be the D gene, on 7 matching bases. CDR3 reads: CASSLIRGAGEQFF. The DNA sequence follows: TGTGCCAGCAGCTTAATACGGGGGGCCGGTGAGCAGTTCTTC.